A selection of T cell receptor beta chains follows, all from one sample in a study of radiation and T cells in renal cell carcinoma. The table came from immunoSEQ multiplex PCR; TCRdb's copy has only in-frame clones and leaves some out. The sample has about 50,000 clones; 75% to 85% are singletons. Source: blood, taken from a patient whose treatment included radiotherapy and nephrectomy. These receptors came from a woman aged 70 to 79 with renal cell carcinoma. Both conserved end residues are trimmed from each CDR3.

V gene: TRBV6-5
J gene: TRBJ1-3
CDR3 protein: ASSYDSSGNTIY

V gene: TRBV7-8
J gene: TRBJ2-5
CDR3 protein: ASSLEYRETQY

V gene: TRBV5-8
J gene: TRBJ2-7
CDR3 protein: ASSYLAGREQY

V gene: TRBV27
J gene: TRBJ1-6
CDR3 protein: ASSLGGLNSPLH

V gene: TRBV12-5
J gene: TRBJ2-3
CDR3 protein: ASGPGQGRDTQY

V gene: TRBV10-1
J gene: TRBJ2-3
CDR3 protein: ASRVSSGGDSTDTQY

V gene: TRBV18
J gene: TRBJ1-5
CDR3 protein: ASSPAINQPQH

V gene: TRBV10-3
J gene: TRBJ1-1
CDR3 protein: AISDMDSLRAF

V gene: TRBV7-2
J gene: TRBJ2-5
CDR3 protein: ASSRPPGKETQY

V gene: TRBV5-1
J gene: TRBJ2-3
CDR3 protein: ASSLSGGTDTQY

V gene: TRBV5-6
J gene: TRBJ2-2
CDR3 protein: ASSLRLASTGELF

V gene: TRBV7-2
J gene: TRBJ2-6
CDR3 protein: ASSLASAGANVLT

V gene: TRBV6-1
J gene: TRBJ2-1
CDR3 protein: ASSEQAGVGNEQF

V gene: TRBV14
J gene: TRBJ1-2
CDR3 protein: ASSPGLIGGYT

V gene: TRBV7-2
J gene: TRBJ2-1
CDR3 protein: ASSLRREDNEQF

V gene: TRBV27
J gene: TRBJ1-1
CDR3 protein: ASSLTPQGTEAF

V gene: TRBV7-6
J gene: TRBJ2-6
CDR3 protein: ASSSRSLSGANVLT

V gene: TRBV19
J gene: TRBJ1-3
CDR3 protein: ASRIDADSSGNTIY

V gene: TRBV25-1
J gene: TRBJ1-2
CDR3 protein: AKEPRDSWNYT

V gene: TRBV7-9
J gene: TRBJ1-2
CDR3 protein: ASSRDRGVKGYT

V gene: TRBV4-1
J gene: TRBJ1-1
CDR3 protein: ASSQELGQMNTEAF

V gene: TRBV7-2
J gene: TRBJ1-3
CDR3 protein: ASSPTGAEGNTIY

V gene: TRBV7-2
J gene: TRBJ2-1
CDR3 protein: ASSPSRDRRVSSYNEQF

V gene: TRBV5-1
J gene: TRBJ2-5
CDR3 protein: ASSKTSGSWETQY

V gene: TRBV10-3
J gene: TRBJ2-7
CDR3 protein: AISESEVYEQY

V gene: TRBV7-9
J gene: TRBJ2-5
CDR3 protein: ASSHALTAYQETQY

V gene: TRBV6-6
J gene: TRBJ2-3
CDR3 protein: ASSLLAGTSTDTQY

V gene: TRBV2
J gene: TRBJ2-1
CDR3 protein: AGGWKRDNEQF

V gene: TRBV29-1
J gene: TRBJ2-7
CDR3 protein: SVATSGIVYEQY

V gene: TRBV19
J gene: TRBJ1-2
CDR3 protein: ASSTVTNYGYT

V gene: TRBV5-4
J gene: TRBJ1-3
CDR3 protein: ASSLGTPSPSSGNTIY

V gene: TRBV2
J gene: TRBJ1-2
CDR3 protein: ASSEGGSSLYGYT

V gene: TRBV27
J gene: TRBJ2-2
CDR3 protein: ASSPIGGNTGELF

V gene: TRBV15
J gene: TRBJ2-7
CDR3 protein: ATSRDLQATYEQY

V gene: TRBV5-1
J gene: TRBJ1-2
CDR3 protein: ASSREGGKRNYGYT

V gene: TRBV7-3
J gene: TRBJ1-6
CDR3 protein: ASSLDGAESPLH